What follows describes a single TCR beta chain. Antigen specificity is unknown. Gene names are the mouse ones. The sequence runs out 1 residue before the end of the CDR3; the remainder is reconstructed from the germline J gene. This sample was taken from a study of tissue T cells after allogeneic stem cell transplantation. Whole-study findings and limits: Few T cell clones were shared across patients, but motif clusters showed tissue-specific shared signatures. Blood and spleen captured only part of the tissue TCR repertoire. Limitations included a small, clinically heterogeneous cohort and limited sampling depth.

This CDR3 region has 13 residues. V was shortened by 4 bases and J by 0 bases, with 6 bases between the two germline ends. Germline V gene data show CDR1 as FNHDT and CDR2 as SITEND (reference sequence). The assay was immunoSEQ multiplex PCR, and TCRdb's table has in-frame clones only and misses some. The sample consists of about 21,000 clones, more than 65% of them appearing once. The material sequenced was blood. The chain couples TRBV19 to TRBJ2-4; tentative D call: TRBD1 (5 bases). The clonotype originates from a female BALB/c mouse in good health. Strain haplotype (MHC): H2-d. The covered CDR3 bases are TGTGCCAGCAGTCAGGGTAGTCAAAACACCTTGTAC. Residues: CASSQGSQNTLY. The whole CDR3 sequence reads CASSQGSQNTLYF.